This T cell receptor (beta chain) was captured in a study of blood T cell repertoires in COVID-19. In the study overall: T cells, B-cell-depleted T cells, or PBMCs provided the cDNA or gDNA that served as material.

Individuals aged roughly 18 to 95 years were recruited from 20 to 25 US areas. Cohorts were based on clinical histories the participants reported. Trimming left V 3 bases short and J 1 base short, with 12 bases between. The CDR3 has 15 residues. Germline V CDR1 and CDR2: KGHSH, LQKENI. Authors' data handling: Reference gene primer amplification gave nucleated cell count estimates. TCRdb's copy holds only in-frame clones and misses some; the assay was immunoSEQ multiplex PCR. V, J and clone size are taken as reported in that table, and D and trimming were inferred from the DNA itself. The sample shows fewer than 450,000 clones, around 90% of them seen only once.

The chain is built from TRBV18 and TRBJ1-1; TRBD1 is a possible D gene (6 bases). Sequences were obtained from PBMCs or T cells enriched from blood (not recorded which). This clonotype was sampled from a woman aged 40 to 49 with acute COVID-19. The DNA of the CDR3 is TGTGCCAGCTCACCCTTACAGGGTGCGAACACTGAAGCTTTCTTT. This translates into CASSPLQGANTEAFF.